Included here is one T cell receptor beta chain sequence, with context. Its target is unknown. Sample time point: baseline pretreatment blood. Treatment indicated: 15 Gy SBRT to primary tumor, nephrectomy 4 weeks later. The patient's renal cell carcinoma had clear cell pathology. These data are taken from a study of radiation and T cells in renal cell carcinoma. Whole-study results and caveats: Pretreatment tumor biopsies were lacking, so baseline clonotypes are unknown.

Trimming cost V 6 bases and J 1 base, with 16 bases left between them. In germline, CDR1 is SGHKS, CDR2 YYEKEE (reference sequence). This CDR3 has 15 residues. Measured with immunoSEQ multiplex PCR; TCRdb has only the in-frame clones, and not every one. The repertoire holds 150,000 or so clones, with 88% as singletons. The sample consisted of blood, taken from a patient whose treatment included radiotherapy and nephrectomy. The receptor was isolated from a woman between 45 and 65 years old with renal cell carcinoma. The rearrangement uses TRBV5-5 and TRBJ1-1, with D maybe TRBD1 (5 bases). The CDR3 DNA reads as TGTGCCAGCACGAGTCGGGGGGTCAGGAACACTGAAGCTTTCTTT. Amino acids: CASTSRGVRNTEAFF.